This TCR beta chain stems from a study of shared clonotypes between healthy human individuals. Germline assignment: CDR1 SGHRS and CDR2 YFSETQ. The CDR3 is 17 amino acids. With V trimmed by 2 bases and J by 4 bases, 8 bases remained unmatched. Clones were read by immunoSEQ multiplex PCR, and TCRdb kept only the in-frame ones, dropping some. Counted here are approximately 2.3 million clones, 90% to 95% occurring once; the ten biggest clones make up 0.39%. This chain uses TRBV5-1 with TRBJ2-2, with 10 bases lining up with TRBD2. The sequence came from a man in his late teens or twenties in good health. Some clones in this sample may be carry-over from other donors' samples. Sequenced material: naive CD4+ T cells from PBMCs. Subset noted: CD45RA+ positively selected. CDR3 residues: CASSFASGSEGTGELFF. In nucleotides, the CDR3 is TGCGCCAGCAGCTTTGCTAGCGGGAGCGAGGGCACCGGGGAGCTGTTTTTT.